Listed here are 27 T cell receptor beta chains from one sample, sequenced in a study of CD8+CD57+ T cells in acquired aplastic anemia. The use of genomic DNA as template underpinned the TCR beta VDJ and CDR3 profiling. TCRdb used MiXCR to reprocess the reads, holding one entry per CDR3 protein. This table has about 160,000 distinct CDR3 sequences, about 50% appearing once. For sequencing, patients were chosen who had shown expansion of CD8+CD57+ cells by flow cytometry. Sequenced input: sorted CD4+, CD8+, or CD8+CD57+ T cells (not recorded which) from PBMCs. The receptors here all came from a human donor with aplastic anemia.

In this sample, this clonotype turned up many times. The chain has TRBV10-3 and TRBJ1-1; 7 nucleotides agree with TRBD1. The CDR3 spans 14 residues. The ends lost 3 bases at V and 4 bases at J; junction bases unmatched: 5. From germline, CDR1 is ENHRY and CDR2 SYGVKD. The CDR3 loop is CAISEEGAFTEAFF. For the CDR3, the DNA is TGTGCCATCAGTGAAGAGGGGGCCTTCACTGAAGCTTTCTTT.

The gene calls are TRBV19 and TRBJ1-4; D gene uncertain. Germline-derived CDR1 and CDR2 are LNHDA and SQIVND (reference sequence). The CDR3 is 12 residues long. V dropped 11 bases and J dropped 8 bases, with 15 bases sitting between them. This CDR3 is CAPSRRREKLFF. The CDR3 DNA is TGTGCCCCCTCTAGGAGGCGGGAAAAACTGTTTTTT.

This clonotype has a count of ten or more. The rearrangement links TRBV7-6 to TRBJ2-5; TRBD2 matches at 7 bases. The germline V gene has CDR1 SGHVS and CDR2 FNYEAQ. J was trimmed by 3 bases and V by 5 bases; bases with no gene match: 9. The CDR3 runs to 15 residues. The CDR3 protein is CASSPSLLAEETQYF. Here the CDR3 DNA reads TGTGCCAGCAGCCCCTCTCTCCTAGCGGAAGAGACCCAGTACTTC.

The rearrangement links TRBV2 to TRBJ2-3; unclear D gene. The V and J ends lost 7 bases and 0 bases respectively, with 2 bases between them. The CDR3 totals 11 residues. Germline-derived CDR1 and CDR2 are SNHLY and FYNNEI. The CDR3 DNA is TGTGCCAGCATCAGCACAGATACGCAGTATTTT. Amino acid sequence: CASISTDTQYF.

This clonotype has a count of ten or more. The chain is built from TRBV24-1 and TRBJ2-3; D might be TRBD1 or TRBD2, each matching 5 bases. V was shortened by 0 bases and J by 4 bases, with 10 bases between the two germline ends. Germline V gives CDR1 KGHDR, CDR2 SFDVKD. This CDR3 comprises 15 residues. The CDR3 nucleotides read TGTGCCACCAGTGATTTGATGGGGGACCCAGATACGCAGTATTTT. This translates into CATSDLMGDPDTQYF.

This clonotype was recorded a few times. The V and J genes are TRBV25-1 and TRBJ2-1, with a weak D call TRBD2 (5 bases). The CDR3 contains 15 residues. V gave up 0 bases and J gave up 5 bases, with 11 bases separating them. Germline loops: CDR1 MGHDK, CDR2 SYGVNS. CDR3 sequence reads: CASSEYRNGDNEQFF. DNA for the CDR3: TGTGCCAGCAGTGAATACCGGAACGGGGACAATGAGCAGTTCTTC.

The genes are TRBV20-1 and TRBJ1-5; D perhaps matches TRBD1 (5 bases). The CDR3 is 13 amino acids. In germline, CDR1 is DFQATT, CDR2 SNEGSKA (reference sequence). The V gene lost 3 bases and the J gene lost 3 bases, with 9 bases spanning the gap. CDR3 sequence (DNA): TGCAGTGCTAGGGGGGGTATCAATCAGCCCCAGCATTTT. It is translated as CSARGGINQPQHF.

In this sample, this clonotype turned up many times. The V gene is TRBV6-5, the J gene TRBJ2-5, with 7 bases that match TRBD2. The CDR3 consists of 17 residues. Germline assignment: CDR1 MNHEY and CDR2 SVGAGI. J gave up 5 bases and V 0 bases, and 12 bases lay outside the gene matches. CDR3 in DNA: TGTGCCAGCAGTTACTCCTCTGCACTAGCGCTTGGGGAGACCCAGTACTTC. Translating it yields CASSYSSALALGETQYF.

This clonotype was detected only a few times. J is TRBJ2-7 and V is TRBV6-1; the match to TRBD2 covers 9 bases. The CDR3 sequence is 17 residues long. V shed 4 bases, J shed 3 bases, and the junction held 13 bases outside the gene matches. In germline, CDR1 is MNHNS, CDR2 SASEGT. The CDR3 region is CASSAGLARALFYEQYF. CDR3 DNA: TGTGCCAGCAGTGCCGGACTAGCGAGAGCACTATTCTACGAGCAGTACTTC.

In its sample, this clonotype was seen many times. The CDR3 DNA sequence: TGTGCCACCAGTGAGGGACAGGGGGCGTTTAACGAGCAGTACTTC. This sequence encodes CATSEGQGAFNEQYF. The rearrangement links TRBV24-1 to TRBJ2-7, with 12 positions matching TRBD1. The CDR3 spans 15 residues. V shed 4 bases, J shed 5 bases, and the junction held 5 bases outside the gene matches. CDR1 is KGHDR and CDR2 is SFDVKD in the germline V gene.

V usage is TRBV7-8 and J usage is TRBJ2-7; 10 bases align to TRBD2. V was pared by 3 bases and J by 6 bases, with 8 bases of the junction left unmatched. The CDR3 extends over 15 amino acids. Germline values: CDR1 SGHVS, CDR2 FQNEAQ. CDR3 amino acids: CASSFLAGVGGEQYF. In DNA form, the CDR3 reads TGTGCCAGCAGCTTTCTAGCGGGAGTTGGAGGCGAGCAGTACTTC.

The chain recombines TRBV24-1 with TRBJ2-7; perhaps TRBD2 as D (7 bases). Germline CDR1 reads KGHDR; CDR2 reads SFDVKD. This CDR3 is 15 amino acids long. V was shortened by 4 bases and J by 2 bases, with 14 bases between the two germline ends. The CDR3, as DNA: TGTGCCACCAGTGACCCCCAGGGGACTACCTACGAGCAGTACTTC. It specifies CATSDPQGTTYEQYF.

CDR3: CASSMVAGYNEKLFF. CDR3 in DNA: TGTGCCAGTAGTATGGTCGCGGGTTATAATGAAAAACTGTTTTTT. V usage is TRBV19 and J usage is TRBJ1-4, with D uncertain. Germline V lookup: CDR1 LNHDA, CDR2 SQIVND (reference sequence). This CDR3 region has 15 residues. Trimming left V 3 bases short and J 4 bases short, with 12 bases between.

This clonotype was seen ten or more times. This chain links TRBV19 with TRBJ2-1; D is perhaps TRBD1 or TRBD2 (5 bases each). Germline CDR1 is LNHDA and CDR2 is SQIVND (reference sequence). With 3 bases removed from V and 6 bases from J, the gap between germline ends came to 9 bases. The CDR3 spans 13 residues. The CDR3 nucleotides read TGTGCCAGTAGTATTGGGACGTTCAATGAGCAGTTCTTC. This codes for CASSIGTFNEQFF.

This chain uses TRBV5-4 with TRBJ2-2; D may be TRBD1 (6 bases). The germline CDR1 and CDR2 sequences are SGHNT and YYREEE (reference sequence). V lost 9 bases and J 0 bases, leaving 15 bases between the germline ends. CDR3 length: 15 residues. In nucleotides, the CDR3 is TGTGCCACCAAGAGGGGACACGCGAACACCGGGGAGCTGTTTTTT. This encodes CATKRGHANTGELFF. The whole variable domain, remainder taken from reference TRBV5-4 and TRBJ2-2, is ETGVTQSPTHLIKTRGQQVTLRCSSQSGHNTVSWYQQALGQGPQFIFQYYREEENGRGNFPPRFSGLQFPNYSSELNVNALELDDSALYLCATKRGHANTGELFFGEGSRLTVL.

This rearrangement joins TRBV25-1 to TRBJ2-5; 10 bases agree with TRBD1. CDR3 length: 17 amino acids. J was trimmed by 5 bases and V by 3 bases; bases with no gene match: 12. Per the germline V gene, CDR1 is MGHDK and CDR2 is SYGVNS. This chain's CDR3 is CASSDVPGQGVGETQYF. CDR3 DNA sequence: TGTGCCAGCAGTGACGTACCCGGACAGGGGGTCGGGGAGACCCAGTACTTC.

Worth noting for this clonotype: A much larger clonotype is one base distant, so this may be a read error. The V and J genes are TRBV20-1 and TRBJ2-1; 7 bases align to TRBD2. Germline V CDR1 and CDR2: DFQATT, SNEGSKA (reference sequence). This CDR3 spans 16 amino acids. The V segment lost 8 bases and the J segment 2 bases; nucleotides outside the gene matches: 15. The CDR3 coding sequence is TGCAGTCCCACCCCGGGGGGAGCCCTCCCCTACAATGAGCAGTTCTTC. Translation gives CSPTPGGALPYNEQFF.

CDR3 sequence: CAWSVSTGVGGYTF. CDR3 sequence (DNA): TGTGCCTGGAGTGTTTCAACGGGGGTTGGAGGCTACACCTTC. This rearrangement joins TRBV30 to TRBJ1-2, with TRBD1 as a possible D gene (5 bases). V lost 0 bases and J lost 8, with 16 bases in between. The CDR3 is 14 amino acids. Per the germline V gene, CDR1 is GTSNPN and CDR2 is SVGIG (reference sequence).

This clonotype was found many times. CDR3 nucleotides: TGTGCCAGCAGCCCCGGCAGTTCCGGGGAGCAGTACTTC. Its protein is CASSPGSSGEQYF. This sequence joins TRBV9 and TRBJ2-7; D unresolved. V lost 4 bases and J 7 bases, leaving 15 bases between the germline ends. The CDR3 contains 13 residues. The germline V gene encodes CDR1 SGDLS and CDR2 YYNGEE. Full variable domain (outside the CDR3, taken from reference TRBV9 and TRBJ2-7): DSGVTQTPKHLITATGQRVTLRCSPRSGDLSVYWYQQSLDQGLQFLIQYYNGEERAKGNILERFSAQQFPDLHSELNLSSLELGDSALYFCASSPGSSGEQYFGPGTRLTVT.

On this clonotype itself: One end of the junction does not line up with germline, which may come from a read error. The chain recombines TRBV2 with TRBJ1-5; D call uncertain. This CDR3 is built from 9 residues. Looked up from germline, CDR1 is SNHLY and CDR2 is FYNNEI. CDR3 bases: TGTGCCAGCAGAGGGAGCGGGAGGTTT. It specifies CASRGSGRF.

This clonotype was seen more than once but under ten times. The genes are TRBV28 and TRBJ1-4, with 7 bases matching TRBD1. CDR3 length: 14 residues. Trimming took 3 bases from V and 8 from J; bases not matched to a gene: 6. Looked up from germline, CDR1 is MDHEN and CDR2 is SYDVKM. Here the CDR3 DNA reads TGTGCCAGCAGTTTCCTAGGGGGCGGGGAAAAACTGTTTTTT. Translated, it gives CASSFLGGGEKLFF.

The V gene is TRBV5-5, the J gene TRBJ1-1, with D unclear. The V end lost 3 bases, the J end lost 4 bases, and 10 bases lay between the germline ends. CDR1 is SGHKS and CDR2 is YYEKEE in the germline V gene (reference sequence). The CDR3 loop spans 13 amino acids. The CDR3 sequence: CASSSEWGTEAFF. For the CDR3, the DNA is TGTGCCAGCAGCTCGGAGTGGGGCACTGAAGCTTTCTTT.

About this clonotype: Possible read error: a much larger clone is one base away. The J gene is TRBJ2-1, the V gene TRBV5-1; D is undetermined. The V gene's germline CDR1 is SGHRS and CDR2 YFSETQ. CDR3 length: 14 residues. With 3 bases removed from V and 6 bases from J, the gap between germline ends came to 13 bases. The chain's CDR3 is CASSSAPDSNEQFF. CDR3 DNA: TGCGCCAGCAGCTCGGCCCCCGATTCCAATGAGCAGTTCTTC.

Concerning this clonotype itself: One end of the junction fails to match germline, which may point to a read error. The chain links TRBV4-1 to TRBJ2-7, with D maybe TRBD2 (6 bases). CDR3 length: 14 residues. Germline CDR1 is MGHRA and CDR2 is YSYEKL. The CDR3 sequence: CASSQGESSVERYF. CDR3 nucleotide sequence: TGCGCCAGCAGCCAGGGGGAGTCTAGCGTCGAGCGGTACTTC.

The rearrangement uses TRBV30 and TRBJ2-1; 13 bases are a match to TRBD2. J gave up 8 bases and V 5 bases, and 9 bases lay outside the gene matches. This CDR3 region has 15 residues. The V gene's germline CDR1 is GTSNPN and CDR2 SVGIG (reference sequence). The DNA of the CDR3 is TGTGCCTGGGCCGGACTAGCGGGAGCGCGGTATGAGCAGTTCTTC. Amino acids: CAWAGLAGARYEQFF. Together with reference TRBV30 and TRBJ2-1, the CDR3 gives the full variable domain: SQTIHQWPATLVQPVGSPLSLECTVEGTSNPNLYWYRQAAGRGLQLLFYSVGIGQISSEVPQNLSASRPQDRQFILSSKKLLLSDSGFYLCAWAGLAGARYEQFFGPGTRLTVL.

The rearrangement joins TRBV24-1 to TRBJ2-1, with D possibly being TRBD1 (5 bases). The CDR3 consists of 14 residues. CDR1 and CDR2 (germline): KGHDR, SFDVKD. V was trimmed by 9 bases and J by 0 bases, leaving 11 bases between them. The CDR3 reads CATGAVSSYNEQFF. The CDR3 bases are TGTGCCACCGGGGCGGTCAGCTCCTACAATGAGCAGTTCTTC.

This CDR3 reads CAWSLGRRLGETQYF. CDR3 bases: TGTGCCTGGAGTCTGGGGCGCAGGTTGGGGGAGACCCAGTACTTC. The gene calls are TRBV30 and TRBJ2-5, with a tentative D call TRBD1 (5 bases). This CDR3 spans 15 amino acids. Trimming removed 2 bases from V and 5 bases from J, with 18 bases in between. Germline CDR1 reads GTSNPN; CDR2 reads SVGIG (reference sequence).